Following are 22 T cell receptor beta chains from one sample sequenced in a study of shared clonotypes between healthy human individuals. Repertoires were generated with immunoSEQ multiplex PCR, while TCRdb's copy carries only in-frame clones and drops some. The repertoire consists of hundreds of thousands of clones, with roughly four fifths occurring once and the leading ten covering approximately 12%. The sequenced material came from PBMCs. The receptor set was obtained from a woman aged 35 to 49 in good health. Some clones in this sample may be carry-over from other donors' samples.

The chain carries TRBV7-9 and TRBJ1-2; D gene unclear. In germline, CDR1 is SEHNR, CDR2 FQNEAQ (reference sequence). The length of the CDR3 is 15 residues. Trimming pared 0 bases from V and 1 base from J, leaving 9 bases between. The CDR3, as DNA: TGTGCCAGCAGCTTAGCGGAGGCCGATAACTATGGCTACACCTTC. It encodes CASSLAEADNYGYTF.

V is TRBV9 and J is TRBJ2-7; TRBD2 matches 11 bases. This CDR3 is built from 14 residues. V was clipped by 2 bases and J by 7 bases; unmatched bases: 5. Per germline, CDR1 SGDLS and CDR2 YYNGEE. The CDR3 sequence is CASSVGTSGIEQYF. The CDR3 nucleotides read TGTGCCAGCAGCGTCGGGACTAGCGGAATAGAGCAGTACTTC.

J is TRBJ2-2 and V is TRBV5-1, with D perhaps matching TRBD2 (6 bases). CDR1 SGHRS and CDR2 YFSETQ come from the germline V gene. CDR3 size: 16 residues. Trimming stripped 4 bases from V and 1 base from J, with 14 bases between. CDR3 DNA: TGCGCCAGCAGCCCGGCGGGACGGCGGAACACCGGGGAGCTGTTTTTT. As protein: CASSPAGRRNTGELFF.

The chain is built from TRBV28 and TRBJ2-7, with D possibly called TRBD1 or TRBD2 (6 bases each). Trimming left V 5 bases short and J 0 bases short, with 17 bases between. The CDR3 consists of 16 residues. Germline V gene sequence: CDR1 MDHEN, CDR2 SYDVKM. The chain's CDR3 is CASSVGGRASSYEQYF. The CDR3 bases are TGTGCCAGCAGTGTTGGGGGGCGGGCGAGCTCCTACGAGCAGTACTTC.

This clone was recorded once. The gene calls are TRBV2 and TRBJ2-1, with 12 bases fitting TRBD2. The CDR3 has 13 residues. The V segment lost 10 bases and the J segment 7 bases; nucleotides outside the gene matches: 5. The germline V gene has CDR1 SNHLY and CDR2 FYNNEI. The CDR3: CATLAGGRNEQFF. The DNA for the CDR3 is TGTGCCACTCTAGCGGGAGGGCGGAATGAGCAGTTCTTC.

V usage is TRBV7-3 and J usage is TRBJ2-3, with 10 bases identical to TRBD1. The CDR3 covers 15 residues. With 0 bases clipped from V and 4 bases from J, the junction kept 1 base outside the gene matches. Germline V gives CDR1 SGHTA, CDR2 FQGTGA. In nucleotides, the CDR3 is TGTGCCAGCAGCTTAACGGGGACAGGGGCAGATACGCAGTATTTT. As protein: CASSLTGTGADTQYF.

The chain combines TRBV28 with TRBJ1-4, with D possibly matching TRBD1 (5 bases). Trimming shortened V by 4 bases and J by 7 bases, and 19 bases separated the two germline ends. Germline CDR1 MDHEN, CDR2 SYDVKM. The length of the CDR3 is 16 residues. The CDR3 region is CASSSKYKGSREKLFF. The CDR3 DNA is TGTGCCAGCAGTTCTAAGTATAAGGGGTCCCGTGAAAAACTGTTTTTT.

V usage is TRBV18 and J usage is TRBJ1-5; D remains unclear. Germline-derived CDR1 and CDR2 are KGHSH and LQKENI. This CDR3 has 14 amino acids. V lost 3 bases, J lost 2 bases, and 8 bases lay in between. The CDR3 region is CASSPPTGNQPQHF. The CDR3, as DNA: TGTGCCAGCTCACCTCCCACCGGCAATCAGCCCCAGCATTTT.

The chain carries TRBV4-1 and TRBJ2-7; 13 bases are shared with TRBD2. V trimming: 4 bases; J trimming: 3 bases; junction bases outside the gene matches: 0. This CDR3 has 14 amino acids. Germline V gene lookup returns CDR1 MGHRA and CDR2 YSYEKL. The CDR3 here is CASSRTSGSYEQYF. DNA of the CDR3: TGCGCCAGCAGCCGGACTAGCGGGAGCTACGAGCAGTACTTC.

CDR3 bases: TGTGCCAGCAGCTCCGACAGTGGAAAAAACATTCAGTACTTC. The encoded protein is CASSSDSGKNIQYF. This chain uses TRBV7-9 with TRBJ2-4; TRBD1 might be the D (5 bases). The CDR3 covers 14 residues. The V end was cut by 4 bases, the J end by 4 bases, with 11 bases between. Germline V gene data show CDR1 as SEHNR and CDR2 as FQNEAQ (reference sequence).

The chain has TRBV9 and TRBJ2-1; D remains unclear. V lost 4 bases and J lost 4, with 15 bases in between. The CDR3 runs to 15 residues. Germline assignment: CDR1 SGDLS and CDR2 YYNGEE. The CDR3 protein is CASSPRSNSYNEQFF. CDR3 DNA sequence: TGTGCCAGCAGCCCTCGGAGTAATAGTTACAATGAGCAGTTCTTC. The full variable domain, in which reference TRBV9 and TRBJ2-1 provide the parts outside the CDR3, is DSGVTQTPKHLITATGQRVTLRCSPRSGDLSVYWYQQSLDQGLQFLIQYYNGEERAKGNILERFSAQQFPDLHSELNLSSLELGDSALYFCASSPRSNSYNEQFFGPGTRLTVL.

The V and J genes are TRBV7-3 and TRBJ2-1; D tentatively reads TRBD1 or TRBD2 (5 bases each). The V end was cut by 2 bases, the J end by 10 bases, with 9 bases between. CDR3 length: 12 residues. Germline V lookup: CDR1 SGHTA, CDR2 FQGTGA. The DNA for the CDR3 is TGTGCCAGCAGCTTAGGGGGATCAGAGCAGTTCTTC. Protein product: CASSLGGSEQFF. The whole variable domain, remainder taken from reference TRBV7-3 and TRBJ2-1, is GAGVSQTPSNKVTEKGKYVELRCDPISGHTALYWYRQSLGQGPEFLIYFQGTGAADDSGLPNDRFFAVRPEGSVSTLKIQRTERGDSAVYLCASSLGGSEQFFGPGTRLTVL.

The genes are TRBV9 and TRBJ2-7; 7 bases fit TRBD2. This CDR3 comprises 15 residues. Germline CDR1 and CDR2: SGDLS and YYNGEE. The trim removed 0 bases at V and 4 bases at J, leaving 7 bases unmatched. CDR3 amino acids: CASSVEAGVAYEQYF. The DNA for the CDR3 is TGTGCCAGCAGCGTAGAGGCGGGAGTGGCGTACGAGCAGTACTTC.

The chain couples TRBV27 to TRBJ1-2; D not certain. Trimming cost V 5 bases and J 4 bases, with 11 bases left between them. The CDR3 covers 13 residues. Germline loops: CDR1 MNHEY, CDR2 SMNVEV (reference sequence). The CDR3 nucleotides are TGTGCCAGCAGTCCGGGCCCCATCTATGGCTACACCTTC. Its translation: CASSPGPIYGYTF.

V and J are TRBV9 and TRBJ2-3; TRBD1 or TRBD2 may be the D gene (5 bases each). The V gene's germline CDR1 is SGDLS and CDR2 YYNGEE. This CDR3 contains 15 residues. With 3 bases removed from V and 2 bases from J, the gap between germline ends came to 13 bases. CDR3 amino acids: CASSGGTAATDTQYF. In nucleotides, the CDR3 is TGTGCCAGCAGCGGGGGGACGGCCGCCACAGATACGCAGTATTTT. The full variable domain, with the rest looked up from reference TRBV9 and TRBJ2-3, is DSGVTQTPKHLITATGQRVTLRCSPRSGDLSVYWYQQSLDQGLQFLIQYYNGEERAKGNILERFSAQQFPDLHSELNLSSLELGDSALYFCASSGGTAATDTQYFGPGTRLTVL.

V gene TRBV14 combines with J gene TRBJ2-3; 7 nucleotides line up with TRBD2. With 1 base clipped from V and 0 bases from J, the junction kept 22 bases outside the gene matches. The CDR3 is 22 residues long. Per the germline V gene, CDR1 is SGHDN and CDR2 is FVKESK. CDR3 sequence reads: CASSQGLGLAEWVVGSTDTQYF. The CDR3 DNA is TGTGCCAGCAGCCAAGGCCTCGGTCTAGCGGAGTGGGTTGTTGGTAGCACAGATACGCAGTATTTT.

This clone was observed a handful of times. The rearrangement joins TRBV4-2 to TRBJ2-1, with TRBD2 as a possible D gene (6 bases). The germline CDR1 and CDR2 sequences are LGHNA and YNFKEQ. V dropped 4 bases and J dropped 8 bases, with 21 bases sitting between them. CDR3 length equals 16 residues. CDR3 amino acids: CASSRGTGGARDEQFF. The CDR3 DNA reads TGTGCCAGCAGCCGAGGAACTGGCGGGGCCAGGGATGAGCAGTTCTTC.

In DNA form, the CDR3 reads TGCGCCAGCAGCCAAGGACGACAGGGAACCTACGAGCAGTACTTC. It yields the protein CASSQGRQGTYEQYF. The J gene is TRBJ2-7, the V gene TRBV4-3, with 7 bases identical to TRBD1. The V and J ends lost 1 base and 2 bases, in that order; junction bases with no gene match: 5. The CDR3 runs to 15 residues. CDR1 and CDR2 (germline): LGHNA, YSLEER.

The rearrangement uses TRBV18 and TRBJ2-7, with 7 bases aligning to TRBD1. In germline, CDR1 is KGHSH, CDR2 LQKENI. The CDR3 length is 14 residues. V was pared by 3 bases and J by 4 bases, with 6 bases of the junction left unmatched. CDR3 DNA sequence: TGTGCCAGCTCACCGGGACAGAGGGCTTACGAGCAGTACTTC. It codes for CASSPGQRAYEQYF.

This chain connects TRBV7-3 to TRBJ2-1; D unclear. The CDR3 loop spans 14 amino acids. V was shortened by 5 bases and J by 7 bases, with 15 bases between the two germline ends. Germline-derived CDR1 and CDR2 are SGHTA and FQGTGA. CDR3 residues: CASSDGPPPNEQFF. CDR3 bases: TGTGCCAGCAGCGACGGACCTCCTCCTAATGAGCAGTTCTTC.

This clone showed up just once. This sequence joins TRBV28 and TRBJ1-5, with D possibly TRBD1 on 5 matching bases. From germline, CDR1 is MDHEN and CDR2 SYDVKM. V lost 5 bases, J lost 2 bases, and 13 bases lay in between. CDR3 size: 15 residues. The CDR3 loop is CASSLGGWGNQPQHF. The CDR3 nucleotides read TGTGCCAGCAGTCTGGGGGGATGGGGCAATCAGCCCCAGCATTTT.

This clone was seen many times. The rearrangement joins TRBV18 to TRBJ2-5; 10 nucleotides line up with TRBD1. Germline CDR1 is KGHSH and CDR2 is LQKENI. J lost 1 base, V lost 3 bases, and 8 bases had no gene match. This CDR3 has 17 residues. The CDR3 loop is CASSPQGRQGAQETQYF. CDR3 sequence (DNA): TGTGCCAGCTCACCCCAGGGAAGACAGGGGGCCCAAGAGACCCAGTACTTC.